Listed below are T cell receptor beta chains from one sample, sequenced in a study of cytomegalovirus exposure and HLA in healthy donors. Produced via immunoSEQ multiplex PCR; TCRdb's table is partial and in-frame only. The sample lists approximately 150,000 clones, around 9.6% occurring once. The sample taken for sequencing was PBMCs. These receptors were taken from a male donor in good health and CMV-seronegative. Both conserved end residues are part of each CDR3. D genes are given only for firm matches. Not all rows give a size; the values are once, few, many and, for expanded clones, a class.

>few|-|TRBV5-1|TRBJ2-3
CASSFAGRSTDTQYF
TGCGCCAGCAGCTTCGCGGGGAGAAGCACAGATACGCAGTATTTT
>few|-|TRBV5-1|TRBJ2-2
CASSIGTAGTGELFF
TGCGCCAGCAGTATCGGAACCGCGGGCACCGGGGAGCTGTTTTTT
>-|-|TRBV29-1|TRBJ2-7
CRPQSYEQYF
TGCAGGCCACAGTCCTACGAGCAGTACTTC
>-|TRBD2|TRBV5-8|TRBJ2-3
CASSLAGLAGDTQYF
TGTGCCAGCAGCTTGGCGGGACTAGCGGGAGATACGCAGTATTTT
>few|-|TRBV2|TRBJ2-3
CATVFSTDTQYF
TGTGCCACCGTCTTTAGCACAGATACGCAGTATTTT
>-|-|TRBV19|TRBJ1-5
CASKTGDQPQHF
TGTGCCAGTAAAACGGGGGATCAGCCCCAGCATTTT
>-|-|TRBV27|TRBJ2-7
CASSGRSYEQYF
TGTGCCAGCAGTGGAAGGAGCTACGAGCAGTACTTC
>few|TRBD1|TRBV28|TRBJ1-6
CASRLQGFSPLHF
TGTGCCAGCCGATTACAGGGGTTTTCACCCCTCCACTTT
>-|-|TRBV5-1|TRBJ2-7
CASSYPTRGAILGEQYF
TGCGCCAGCAGCTACCCAACCCGGGGGGCCATTCTCGGCGAGCAGTACTTC
>few|-|TRBV5-4|TRBJ2-1
CASRFVEGDSNEQFF
TGTGCCAGCAGGTTCGTGGAGGGTGATAGCAATGAGCAGTTCTTC
>-|-|TRBV28|TRBJ2-3
CASSSRADTQYF
TGTGCCAGCAGTTCCAGGGCAGATACGCAGTATTTT
>-|TRBD1|TRBV28|TRBJ1-6
CASSLGSGQGRSPLHF
TGTGCCAGCAGTTTGGGGTCGGGACAGGGGAGATCACCCCTCCACTTT
>few|-|TRBV5-1|TRBJ2-7
CASSHRGQGRIAGENEQYF
TGCGCCAGCAGCCACAGGGGACAGGGGAGAATAGCGGGAGAGAACGAGCAGTACTTC
>few|TRBD2|TRBV30|TRBJ2-3
CAWSKGLAGLDTQYF
TGTGCCTGGAGTAAAGGACTAGCGGGACTGGATACGCAGTATTTT
>-|-|TRBV28|TRBJ1-4
CASSPVNEKLFF
TGTGCCAGCAGCCCCGTTAATGAAAAACTGTTTTTT
>-|TRBD1|TRBV19|TRBJ1-1
CATGDRGFMNTEAFF
TGTGCCACCGGGGACAGGGGTTTTATGAACACTGAAGCTTTCTTT
>few|-|TRBV5-6|TRBJ2-3
CASSSKQWGGTDTQYF
TGTGCCAGCAGCTCGAAACAGTGGGGGGGCACAGATACGCAGTATTTT
>-|-|TRBV4-1|TRBJ1-5
CASSRAGSNQPQHF
TGCGCCAGCAGCCGGGCAGGGAGCAATCAGCCCCAGCATTTT
>-|-|TRBV19|TRBJ1-5
CASKDRGDSNQPQHF
TGTGCCAGCAAGGATCGCGGGGATAGCAATCAGCCCCAGCATTTT
>few|TRBD1|TRBV10-3|TRBJ1-3
CAISEGTGNSGNTIYF
TGTGCCATCAGTGAGGGGACAGGGAACTCTGGAAACACCATATATTTT
>few|-|TRBV5-1|TRBJ2-4
CASSSEGVGNIQYF
TGCGCCAGCAGCTCGGAAGGGGTAGGGAACATTCAGTACTTC
>-|-|TRBV5-8|TRBJ2-1
CASSLVPDTSYNEQFF
TGTGCCAGCAGCTTGGTGCCCGACACCTCCTACAATGAGCAGTTCTTC
>-|TRBD2|TRBV27|TRBJ2-1
CASSLSLAGANEQFF
TGTGCCAGCAGTTTAAGTCTAGCGGGAGCTAATGAGCAGTTCTTC
>-|-|TRBV19|TRBJ1-2
CASGGRRGASVSDGYTF
TGTGCCAGTGGCGGGCGGAGGGGCGCTTCCGTATCGGATGGCTACACCTTC
>-|TRBD2|TRBV29-1|TRBJ2-2
CSVEDLAGGHDTGELFF
TGCAGCGTTGAAGATCTAGCGGGGGGGCATGACACCGGGGAGCTGTTTTTT
>-|-|TRBV5-4|TRBJ1-1
CASSAGTPGGTEAFF
TGTGCCAGCAGCGCCGGGACCCCGGGAGGAACTGAAGCTTTCTTT
>few|TRBD2|TRBV28|TRBJ2-4
CASSLLFGGGHRVGIQYF
TGTGCCAGCAGTTTACTTTTTGGGGGGGGTCACCGCGTAGGTATTCAGTACTTC
>-|TRBD1|TRBV4-1|TRBJ1-2
CASSPWTGEYGYTF
TGCGCCAGCAGCCCATGGACAGGGGAATATGGCTACACCTTC
>few|TRBD2|TRBV5-4|TRBJ2-3
CASSAGLAHNTDTQYF
TGTGCCAGCAGCGCGGGACTAGCGCACAACACAGATACGCAGTATTTT
>-|TRBD1|TRBV2|TRBJ1-5
CASKGDRTVARNQPQHF
TGTGCCAGCAAAGGGGACAGGACAGTGGCTAGGAATCAGCCCCAGCATTTT
>-|TRBD2|TRBV5-3|TRBJ2-7
CARSLTRIAGWYEQYF
TGTGCCAGAAGCCTCACCCGGATAGCGGGGTGGTACGAGCAGTACTTC